These 2 T cell receptor beta chains originate from one sample sequenced in a study of control samples from healthy donors and cancer patients. Here immunoSEQ multiplex PCR was the method, and the copy in TCRdb shows in-frame clones only, minus some. The table has tens of thousands of clones, approximately 88% seen once. Sequencing was carried out using blood. These receptors originate from a man aged 45 to 65 in good health.

This clone has only one observation. J is TRBJ1-2 and V is TRBV7-9; 9 nucleotides align to TRBD1. The CDR3 spans 14 residues. Germline V gene lookup returns CDR1 SEHNR and CDR2 FQNEAQ (reference sequence). The V gene end was trimmed by 5 bases and the J gene end by 4 bases; junction bases not matched to a gene: 5. This CDR3 reads CASSGTGYGYGYTF. The DNA for the CDR3 is TGTGCCAGCAGCGGGACAGGGTACGGCTATGGCTACACCTTC.

The rearrangement uses TRBV28 and TRBJ1-5, with D maybe TRBD1 (5 bases). Germline V gene lookup returns CDR1 MDHEN and CDR2 SYDVKM. The CDR3 runs 12 residues. V lost 10 bases, J lost 4 bases, and 11 bases lay in between. CDR3 nucleotide sequence: TGTGCCACCCGGACACCTAATCAGCCCCAGCATTTT. Amino acids: CATRTPNQPQHF.